This entry lists 7 T cell receptor beta chains sequenced from one sample in a study of blood T cell repertoires in COVID-19. The protocol was immunoSEQ multiplex PCR, while the TCRdb copy is restricted to in-frame clones and leaves out a portion. The repertoire holds some 260,000 clones, with about four fifths as singletons. The material sequenced was peripheral blood. These receptors were taken from a woman aged 18-29 years with acute or convalescent COVID-19.

The V gene is TRBV9, the J gene TRBJ2-1, with 8 positions matching TRBD2. After removal of 4 bases from V and 4 bases from J, the junction contained 10 bases not matched to a gene. The CDR3 has 16 amino acids. The germline gives CDR1 SGDLS, CDR2 YYNGEE. CDR3 sequence reads: CASSQNPAGVYNEQFF. The CDR3 DNA reads TGTGCCAGCAGCCAAAACCCAGCGGGAGTATACAATGAGCAGTTCTTC.

This clone was detected once. The chain recombines TRBV29-1 with TRBJ2-7; TRBD1 agrees at 7 bases. CDR1 is SQVTM and CDR2 is ANQGSEA in the germline V gene. Germline trimming cut 6 bases from V and 2 bases from J; bases unmatched to any gene: 7. The CDR3 runs to 13 residues. The CDR3 DNA is TGCAGCGTGAACAGGGGTTCCCCCTACGAGCAGTACTTC. It encodes CSVNRGSPYEQYF.

This clone was seen once. The chain links TRBV4-3 to TRBJ1-6; D is possibly TRBD1 (5 bases). Trimming took 1 base from V and 6 from J, leaving 13 bases between them. This CDR3 is 16 amino acids long. The germline gives CDR1 LGHNA, CDR2 YSLEER. CDR3 residues: CASSQAGFGGNSPLHF. DNA of the CDR3: TGCGCCAGCAGCCAAGCCGGTTTCGGGGGTAATTCACCCCTCCACTTT.

This clone has more than one count but fewer than ten. V is TRBV7-8 and J is TRBJ1-5; TRBD1 agrees at 7 bases. This CDR3 is 18 amino acids long. J lost 0 bases, V lost 5 bases, and 13 bases had no gene match. Germline CDR1 SGHVS, CDR2 FQNEAQ. The CDR3 region has the DNA TGTGCCAGCAGCCCAGAAAGAGGGACAGCCTATAGCAATCAGCCCCAGCATTTT. Translation: CASSPERGTAYSNQPQHF.

J is TRBJ1-2 and V is TRBV6-5, with 7 bases fitting TRBD1. CDR1 and CDR2 (germline): MNHEY, SVGAGI. CDR3 length: 15 amino acids. Trimming at V came to 2 bases and at J to 8 bases, leaving 11 bases not matched to a gene. Here the CDR3 DNA reads TGTGCCAGCAGTTACGGGCTACAGGGGTCAGGCGGCTACACCTTC. Its protein is CASSYGLQGSGGYTF.

The chain carries TRBV3-1 (or the pseudogene TRBV3-2) and TRBJ2-2, with D maybe TRBD2 (6 bases). Germline-derived CDR1 and CDR2 are LGHDT and YNNKEL (reference sequence). Trimming stripped 3 bases from V and 1 base from J, with 9 bases between. The CDR3 contains 15 residues. The CDR3, as DNA: TGTGCCAGCAGCCATCTAGCGCTGAACACCGGGGAGCTGTTTTTT. Protein product: CASSHLALNTGELFF.

A word on this clone: One end of the junction is discordant with germline, which a read error may explain. Here the CDR3 reads CASSLAAGGPYNEQFF. CDR3 coding DNA: TGTGCTAGCAGCTTAGCGGCGGGAGGGCCCTACAATGAGCAGTTCTTC. The gene calls are TRBV7-7 and TRBJ2-1, with 9 positions matching TRBD2. The CDR3 has 16 amino acids. Germline V lookup: CDR1 SSHAT, CDR2 FNYEAQ (reference sequence).